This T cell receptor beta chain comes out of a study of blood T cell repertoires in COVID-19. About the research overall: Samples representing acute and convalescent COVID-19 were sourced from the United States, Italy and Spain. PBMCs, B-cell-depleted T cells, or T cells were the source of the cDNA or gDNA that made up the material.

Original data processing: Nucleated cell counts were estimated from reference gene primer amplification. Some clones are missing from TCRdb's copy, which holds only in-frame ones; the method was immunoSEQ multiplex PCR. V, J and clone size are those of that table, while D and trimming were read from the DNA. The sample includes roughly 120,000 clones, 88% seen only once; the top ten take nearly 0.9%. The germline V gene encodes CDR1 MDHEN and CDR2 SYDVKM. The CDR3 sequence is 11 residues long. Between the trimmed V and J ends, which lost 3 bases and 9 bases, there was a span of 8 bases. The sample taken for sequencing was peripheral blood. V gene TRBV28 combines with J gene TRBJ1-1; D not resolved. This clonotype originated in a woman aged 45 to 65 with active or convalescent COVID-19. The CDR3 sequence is CASSLGLKAFF. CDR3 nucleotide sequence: TGTGCCAGCAGTTTGGGCCTCAAAGCTTTCTTT.